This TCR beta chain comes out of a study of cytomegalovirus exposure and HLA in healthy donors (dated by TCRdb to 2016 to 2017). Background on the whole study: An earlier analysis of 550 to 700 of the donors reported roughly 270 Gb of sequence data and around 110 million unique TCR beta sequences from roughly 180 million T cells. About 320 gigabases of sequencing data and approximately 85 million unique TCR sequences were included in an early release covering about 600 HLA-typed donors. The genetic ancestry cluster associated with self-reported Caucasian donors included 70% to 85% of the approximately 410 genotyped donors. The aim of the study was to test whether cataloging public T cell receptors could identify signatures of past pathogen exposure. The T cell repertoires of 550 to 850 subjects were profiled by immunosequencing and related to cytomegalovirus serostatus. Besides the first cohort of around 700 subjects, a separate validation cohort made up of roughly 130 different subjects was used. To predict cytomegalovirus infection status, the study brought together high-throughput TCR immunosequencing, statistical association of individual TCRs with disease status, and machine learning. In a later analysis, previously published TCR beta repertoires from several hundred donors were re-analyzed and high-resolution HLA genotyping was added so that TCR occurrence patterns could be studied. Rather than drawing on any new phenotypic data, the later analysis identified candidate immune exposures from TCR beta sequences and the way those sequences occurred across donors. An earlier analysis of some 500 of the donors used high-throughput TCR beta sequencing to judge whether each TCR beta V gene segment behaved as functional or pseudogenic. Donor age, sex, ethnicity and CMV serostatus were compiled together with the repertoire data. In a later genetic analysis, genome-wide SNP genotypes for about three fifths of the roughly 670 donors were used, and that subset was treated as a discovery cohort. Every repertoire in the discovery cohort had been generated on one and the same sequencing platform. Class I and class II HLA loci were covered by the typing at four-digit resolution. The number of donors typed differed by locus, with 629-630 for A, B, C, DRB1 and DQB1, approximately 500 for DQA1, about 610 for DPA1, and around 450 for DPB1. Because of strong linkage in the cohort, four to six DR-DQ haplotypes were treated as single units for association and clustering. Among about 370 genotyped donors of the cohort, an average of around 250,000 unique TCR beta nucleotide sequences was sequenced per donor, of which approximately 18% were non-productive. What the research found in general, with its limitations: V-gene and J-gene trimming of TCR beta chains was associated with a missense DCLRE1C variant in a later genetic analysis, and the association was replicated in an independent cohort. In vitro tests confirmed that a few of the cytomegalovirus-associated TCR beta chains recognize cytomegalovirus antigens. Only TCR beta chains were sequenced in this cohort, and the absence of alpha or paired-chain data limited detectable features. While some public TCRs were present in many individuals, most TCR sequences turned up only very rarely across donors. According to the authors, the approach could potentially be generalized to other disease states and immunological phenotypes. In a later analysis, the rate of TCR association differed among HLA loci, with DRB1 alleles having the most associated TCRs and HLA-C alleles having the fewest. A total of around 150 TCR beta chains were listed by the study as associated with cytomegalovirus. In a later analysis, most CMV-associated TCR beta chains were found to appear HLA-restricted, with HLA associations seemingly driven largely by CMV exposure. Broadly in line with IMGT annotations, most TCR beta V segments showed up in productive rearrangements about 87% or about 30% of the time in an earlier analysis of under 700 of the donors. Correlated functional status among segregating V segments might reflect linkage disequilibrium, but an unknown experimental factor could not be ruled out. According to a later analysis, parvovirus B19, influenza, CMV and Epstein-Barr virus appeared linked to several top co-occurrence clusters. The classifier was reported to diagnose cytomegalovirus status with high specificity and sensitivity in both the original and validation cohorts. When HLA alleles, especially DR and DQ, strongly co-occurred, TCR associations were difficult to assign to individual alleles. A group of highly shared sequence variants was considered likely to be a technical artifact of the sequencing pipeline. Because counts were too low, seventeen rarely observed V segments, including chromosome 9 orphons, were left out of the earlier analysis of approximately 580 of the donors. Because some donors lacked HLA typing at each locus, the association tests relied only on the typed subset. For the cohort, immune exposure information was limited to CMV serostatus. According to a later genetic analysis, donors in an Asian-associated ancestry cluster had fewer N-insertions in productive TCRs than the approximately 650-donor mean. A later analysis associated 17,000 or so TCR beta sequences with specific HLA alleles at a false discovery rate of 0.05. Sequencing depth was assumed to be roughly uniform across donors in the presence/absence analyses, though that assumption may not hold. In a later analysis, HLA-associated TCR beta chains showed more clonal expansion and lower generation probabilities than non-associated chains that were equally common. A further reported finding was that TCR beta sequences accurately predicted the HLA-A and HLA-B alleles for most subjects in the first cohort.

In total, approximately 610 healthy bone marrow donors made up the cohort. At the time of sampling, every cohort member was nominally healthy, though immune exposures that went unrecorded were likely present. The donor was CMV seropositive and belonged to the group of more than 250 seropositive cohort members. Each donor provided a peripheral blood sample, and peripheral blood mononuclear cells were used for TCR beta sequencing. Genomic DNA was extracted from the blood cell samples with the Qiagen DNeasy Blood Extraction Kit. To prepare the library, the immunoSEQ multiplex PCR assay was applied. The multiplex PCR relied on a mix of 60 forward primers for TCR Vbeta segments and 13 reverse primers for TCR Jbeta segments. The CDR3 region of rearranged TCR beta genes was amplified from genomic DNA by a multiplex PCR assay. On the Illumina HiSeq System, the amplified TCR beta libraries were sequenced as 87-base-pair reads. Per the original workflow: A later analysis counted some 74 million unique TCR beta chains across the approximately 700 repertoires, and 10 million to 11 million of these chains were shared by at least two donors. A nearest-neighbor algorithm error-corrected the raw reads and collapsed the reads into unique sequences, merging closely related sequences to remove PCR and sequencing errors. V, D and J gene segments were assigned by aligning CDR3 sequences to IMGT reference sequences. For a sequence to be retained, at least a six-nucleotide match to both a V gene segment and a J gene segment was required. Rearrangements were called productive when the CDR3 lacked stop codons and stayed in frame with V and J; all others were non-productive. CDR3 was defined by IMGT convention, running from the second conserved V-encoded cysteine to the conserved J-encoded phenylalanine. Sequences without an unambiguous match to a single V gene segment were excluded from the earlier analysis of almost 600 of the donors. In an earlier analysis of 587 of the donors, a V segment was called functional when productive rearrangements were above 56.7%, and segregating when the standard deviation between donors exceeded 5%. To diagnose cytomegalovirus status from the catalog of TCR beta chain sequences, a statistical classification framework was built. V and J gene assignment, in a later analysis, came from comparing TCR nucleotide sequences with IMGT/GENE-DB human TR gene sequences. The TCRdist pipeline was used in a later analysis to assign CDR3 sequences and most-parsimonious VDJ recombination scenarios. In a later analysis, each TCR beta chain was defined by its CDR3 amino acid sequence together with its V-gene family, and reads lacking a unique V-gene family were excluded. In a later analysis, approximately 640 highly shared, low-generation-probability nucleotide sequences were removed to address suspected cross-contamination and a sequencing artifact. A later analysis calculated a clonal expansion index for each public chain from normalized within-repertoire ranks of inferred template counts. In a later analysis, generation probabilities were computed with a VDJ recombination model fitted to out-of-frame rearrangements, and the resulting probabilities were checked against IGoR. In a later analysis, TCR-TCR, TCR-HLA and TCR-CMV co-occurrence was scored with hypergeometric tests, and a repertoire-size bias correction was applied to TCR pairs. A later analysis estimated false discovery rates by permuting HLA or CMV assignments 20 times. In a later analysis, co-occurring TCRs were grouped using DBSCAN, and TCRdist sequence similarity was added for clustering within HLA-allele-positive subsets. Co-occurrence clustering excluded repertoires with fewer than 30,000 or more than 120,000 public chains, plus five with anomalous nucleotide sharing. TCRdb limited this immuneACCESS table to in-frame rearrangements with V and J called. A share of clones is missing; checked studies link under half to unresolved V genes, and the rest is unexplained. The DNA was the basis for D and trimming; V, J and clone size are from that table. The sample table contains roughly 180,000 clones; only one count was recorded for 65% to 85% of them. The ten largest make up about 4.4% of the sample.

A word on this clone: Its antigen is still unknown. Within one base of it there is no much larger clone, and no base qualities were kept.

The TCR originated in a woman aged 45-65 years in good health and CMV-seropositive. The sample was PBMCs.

The DNA sequence is as follows: TGTGCCAGCTCCCGGACAGGTCCGCAAGAGACCCAGTACTTC. It translates to CASSRTGPQETQYF. The sequence links TRBV18 to TRBJ2-5; 7 bases in the middle match TRBD1. The germline V gene yields KGHSH for CDR1 and LQKENI for CDR2. Counted from cysteine to phenylalanine, this CDR3 has 14 amino acids. CDR3 DNA only is kept here, 42 bases in frame from base 1. Germline trimming: 6 bases from V, 2 bases from J; junction bases outside gene matches: 6.